This TCR beta chain was obtained from a study of CD8+CD57+ T cells in acquired aplastic anemia. TCR beta VDJ and CDR3 profiling used genomic DNA as template. TCRdb recomputed calls from the reads with MiXCR, one row per CDR3 protein. Among fewer than 250,000 distinct CDR3 sequences listed, around 45% were seen once. Notes on the study in general: Patients had roughly 31 CD8+ CDR3 sequences in common with controls (the shared set).

V lost 5 bases, J lost 4 bases, and 13 bases lay in between. The CDR3 extends over 14 amino acids. Germline CDR1 and CDR2: LNHDA and SQIVND (reference sequence). The table lists this clonotype with many counts. Its antigen is currently unknown. All sequencing subjects had displayed CD8+CD57+ cell expansion on flow cytometry. With no exception, the patients had severe acquired aplastic anemia. This receptor was obtained from a human donor with aplastic anemia. The chain employs TRBV19 and TRBJ2-3, with no clear D. The sequenced sample consisted of sorted CD4+, CD8+, or CD8+CD57+ T cells (not recorded which) from PBMCs. CDR3 in DNA: TGTGCCAGTAGTTTGTTTATATATCCAGATACGCAGTATTTT. It specifies CASSLFIYPDTQYF.